The table lists the clone carrying this TCR beta chain with many counts. What it binds is not known. The PCR had 60 Vbeta and 13 Jbeta primers. Data came from immunoSEQ multiplex PCR; TCRdb stores just in-frame clones and leaves some out. The sample includes approximately 180,000 clones, roughly 12% of them seen just once. The entry originates in a study of cytomegalovirus exposure and HLA in healthy donors. Study overall: Among 150 million to 200 million T cells, an earlier analysis found approximately 110 million unique TCR beta sequences.

Findings and limits, study-wide: In vitro testing confirmed a few CMV-associated chains as specific for CMV antigens. An analysis was carried out at a later point. It showed that HLA-associated TCR beta chains were more clonally expanded than equally common non-associated chains. Later analysis identified over 15,000 TCR beta sequences associated with HLA alleles, using a false discovery rate threshold of 0.05.

Per germline, CDR1 MNHEY and CDR2 SVGAGI. The CDR3 contains 15 residues. Trimming cost V 2 bases and J 4 bases, with 12 bases left between them. The sample comprised PBMCs. This chain uses TRBV6-5 with TRBJ1-5; possible D gene TRBD1, 5 bases. This TCR was sampled from a man between 45 and 60 years old in good health and CMV-seropositive. The CDR3 sequence: CASSYGAGPNQPQHF. CDR3 sequence (DNA): TGTGCCAGCAGTTACGGAGCAGGGCCGAATCAGCCCCAGCATTTT.